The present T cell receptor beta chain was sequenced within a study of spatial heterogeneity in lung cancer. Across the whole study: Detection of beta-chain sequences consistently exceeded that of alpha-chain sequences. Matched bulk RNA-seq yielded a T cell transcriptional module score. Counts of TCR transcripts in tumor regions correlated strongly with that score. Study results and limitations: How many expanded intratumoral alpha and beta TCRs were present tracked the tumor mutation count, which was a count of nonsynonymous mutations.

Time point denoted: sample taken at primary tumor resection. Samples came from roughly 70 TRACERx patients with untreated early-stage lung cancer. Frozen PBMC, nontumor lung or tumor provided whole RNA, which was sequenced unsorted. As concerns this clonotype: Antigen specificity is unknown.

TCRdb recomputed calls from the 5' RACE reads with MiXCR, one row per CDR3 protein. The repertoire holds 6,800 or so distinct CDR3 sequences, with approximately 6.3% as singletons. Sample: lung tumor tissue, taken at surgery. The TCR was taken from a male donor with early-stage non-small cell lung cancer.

This CDR3 reads CASSDRGRGTEAFF. In DNA form, the CDR3 reads TGTGCCAGCAGCGACAGGGGCCGCGGTACTGAAGCTTTCTTT. This sequence joins TRBV6-5 and TRBJ1-1; 8 nucleotides align to TRBD1. The CDR3 is 14 amino acids. The ends lost 6 bases at V and 5 bases at J; junction bases unmatched: 8. CDR1 and CDR2 from the germline V gene are MNHEY and SVGAGI.